The 23 T cell receptor beta chains presented below share a single source sample, sequenced in a study of regulatory T cells in long-lasting Graves disease. Time point defined: persistent/refractory GD, antithyroid drugs over 5 years with positive TRAb. RNA extracted from PBMCs served as the sequencing template. Relying on iRepertoire HTBI primers and Arm-PCR of CDR3 regions, the team built TCR beta libraries. TCRdb itself ran the multiplex PCR reads through MiXCR, one entry per CDR3 protein. The sample yields roughly 450,000 distinct CDR3 sequences, approximately 23% seen once. This sample comprised peripheral blood mononuclear cells (PBMCs), obtained when the disease was refractory, from a patient treated with antithyroid drugs. These receptors all stem from a female donor with Graves disease.

This clonotype was recorded a few times. The DNA for the CDR3 is TGTGCCAGCAGCAGACAGGGGAAGTGGACTAGCGGGAGCACAGATACGCAGTATTTT. The encoded protein is CASSRQGKWTSGSTDTQYF. This chain links TRBV11-1 with TRBJ2-3; 11 bases line up with TRBD2. With 5 bases clipped from V and 0 bases from J, the junction kept 13 bases outside the gene matches. This CDR3 has 19 residues. CDR1 and CDR2 (germline): SGHAT, FQDESV (reference sequence).

This clonotype was observed a handful of times. This chain links TRBV20-1 with TRBJ1-2; no clear D gene. Trimming cost V 2 bases and J 4 bases, with 11 bases left between them. CDR1 and CDR2 (germline): DFQATT, SNEGSKA (reference sequence). This CDR3 is built from 13 residues. The CDR3 DNA reads TGCAGTGCTAGACCCTCGGTCTCCTATGGCTACACCTTC. Amino acids: CSARPSVSYGYTF.

This clonotype was seen at least ten times. The chain carries TRBV6-1 and TRBJ1-1; TRBD1 is a possible D gene (6 bases). Trimming pared 7 bases from V and 4 bases from J, leaving 10 bases between. This CDR3 region has 12 residues. The germline gives CDR1 MNHNS, CDR2 SASEGT. The CDR3 region is CASTQGITEAFF. CDR3 nucleotide sequence: TGTGCCAGCACCCAGGGGATCACTGAAGCTTTCTTT.

This clonotype was seen at least ten times. This chain joins TRBV19 and TRBJ2-5; the D is unclear. The germline CDR1 and CDR2 sequences are LNHDA and SQIVND (reference sequence). With 9 bases removed from V and 5 bases from J, the gap between germline ends came to 16 bases. The CDR3 has 13 amino acids. CDR3 residues: CASSDRVGETQYF. The DNA for the CDR3 is TGTGCCAGCAGTGACCGGGTTGGGGAGACCCAGTACTTC.

Comment on this clonotype: Mismatch with germline at one junction end may stem from a read error. The rearrangement uses TRBV2 and TRBJ1-5, with D possibly being TRBD1 (6 bases). Germline V gene data show CDR1 as SNHLY and CDR2 as FYNNEI. The CDR3 has 15 residues. CDR3 in amino acids: CTSRGRINSNQPQHF. DNA of the CDR3: TGTACCAGCAGGGGACGGATCAATAGCAATCAGCCCCAGCATTTT. Looking up the rest from reference TRBV2 and TRBJ1-5 gives the full variable domain: EPEVTQTPSHQVTQMGQEVILRCVPISNHLYFYWYRQILGQKVEFLVSFYNNEISEKSEIFDDQFSVERPDGSNFTLKIRSTKLEDSAMYFCTSRGRINSNQPQHFGDGTRLSIL.

About this clonotype: This may be a read error, as it is one base from a much larger clone. V and J are TRBV7-2 and TRBJ1-1; no clear D. This CDR3 is built from 14 residues. CDR1 is SGHTA, CDR2 FQGNSA, per germline. For the CDR3, the DNA is TGTGCCTGCAGCTTAAATTGGCGGAACACTGAAGCTTTCTTT. Amino acids: CACSLNWRNTEAFF. The full variable domain, with the rest looked up from reference TRBV7-2 and TRBJ1-1, is GAGVSQSPSNKVTEKGKDVELRCDPISGHTALYWYRQSLGQGLEFLIYFQGNSAPDKSGLPSDRFSAERTGGSVSTLTIQRTQQEDSAVYLCACSLNWRNTEAFFGQGTRLTVV.

The rearrangement links TRBV19 to TRBJ2-7; perhaps TRBD2 as D (6 bases). CDR3 length: 12 residues. From germline, CDR1 is LNHDA and CDR2 SQIVND (reference sequence). Trimming took off 3 bases at V and 6 bases at J, with 9 bases between the two ends. The CDR3 region is CASSIGGSEQYF. The CDR3 DNA is TGTGCCAGTAGTATCGGGGGTTCCGAGCAGTACTTC.

About this clonotype: The CDR3 does not close with the conserved phenylalanine or tryptophan, likely indicating a read error. The chain employs TRBV5-1 and TRBJ2-7; TRBD1 agrees at 7 bases. The ends lost 6 bases at V and 7 bases at J; junction bases unmatched: 10. The germline V gene has CDR1 SGHRS and CDR2 YFSETQ. The CDR3 is 13 residues long. This CDR3 reads CASTLRGPEEQYS. The CDR3 nucleotides are TGCGCCAGCACGCTGAGGGGGCCTGAGGAGCAGTACTCC.

The genes are TRBV5-1 and TRBJ1-2, with TRBD1 matching 7 bases. Germline loops: CDR1 SGHRS, CDR2 YFSETQ. The CDR3 is 12 amino acids. Germline trimming cut 2 bases from V and 8 bases from J; bases unmatched to any gene: 3. DNA for the CDR3: TGCGCCAGCAGCTTCACAGGGGAGGGCTACACCTTC. It encodes CASSFTGEGYTF.

The V gene is TRBV20-1, the J gene TRBJ1-1; 7 bases are a match to TRBD1. CDR1 and CDR2 from the germline V gene are DFQATT and SNEGSKA (reference sequence). This CDR3 is 12 amino acids long. CDR3 sequence: CRSGQAETEAFF. The CDR3 coding sequence is TGCAGGTCCGGACAGGCAGAGACTGAAGCTTTCTTT.

The chain employs TRBV5-1 and TRBJ1-1; TRBD1 matches at 10 bases. The CDR3 consists of 15 residues. CDR1 is SGHRS and CDR2 is YFSETQ in the germline V gene. V shed 0 bases and J 7 bases; nucleotides not matched to a gene: 6. The CDR3 sequence: CASSLDGTGAGEAFF. In DNA form, the CDR3 reads TGCGCCAGCAGCTTGGATGGGACAGGGGCGGGTGAAGCTTTCTTT.

This clonotype has a handful of counts. This chain connects TRBV5-1 to TRBJ1-1, with TRBD1 identical over 9 bases. The CDR3 is 16 residues long. J lost 1 base, V lost 3 bases, and 7 bases had no gene match. Germline values: CDR1 SGHRS, CDR2 YFSETQ. The CDR3 nucleotides read TGCGCCAGCAGCTGGCGGGGGACAGGGCAGAACACTGAAGCTTTCTTT. It codes for CASSWRGTGQNTEAFF.

This clonotype was picked up many times. V usage is TRBV2 and J usage is TRBJ1-2; D call uncertain. Trimming cost V 6 bases and J 7 bases, with 12 bases left between them. There are 12 residues in the CDR3. Germline values: CDR1 SNHLY, CDR2 FYNNEI. CDR3 loop: CASRTLAGGYTF. As DNA, the CDR3 is TGTGCCAGCAGGACCTTGGCGGGTGGCTACACCTTC.

The chain employs TRBV4-1 and TRBJ2-7; 11 bases align to TRBD2. The J segment lost 1 base and the V segment lost 1 base, leaving 9 bases of the junction unmatched. Germline V gene data show CDR1 as MGHRA and CDR2 as YSYEKL. This CDR3 contains 18 residues. The DNA for the CDR3 is TGCGCCAGCAGCCAAGCGGGAACTAGCGGGAGAATGTCCTACGAGCAGTACTTC. Its translation is CASSQAGTSGRMSYEQYF.

This clonotype was counted only a few times. The chain uses TRBV6-2 or TRBV6-3 and TRBJ1-6, with D uncertain. The germline V and J ends were trimmed by 2 bases and 13 bases, with 12 bases remaining between them. Germline lookup yields CDR1 MNHEY and CDR2 SVGEGT. The CDR3 is 13 amino acids. CDR3 in amino acids: CASSYPPGRPLHF. DNA for the CDR3: TGTGCCAGCAGTTACCCACCGGGGAGGCCCCTCCACTTT.

In this sample, this clonotype turned up a few times. The rearrangement links TRBV28 to TRBJ2-7; D not certain. Germline CDR1 MDHEN, CDR2 SYDVKM. V was pared by 4 bases and J by 9 bases, with 19 bases between. The CDR3 consists of 14 residues. The CDR3 spells CASSSVDIPLGQYF. In nucleotides, the CDR3 is TGTGCCAGCAGTTCCGTTGACATCCCCCTAGGGCAGTACTTC.

In this sample, this clonotype turned up a few times. A much larger clone lies one base from this, so it may be a read error. The J gene is TRBJ2-7, the V gene TRBV11-2; no reliable D call. Deletions cut 2 bases from V and 0 bases from J, with 5 bases between. Germline assignment: CDR1 SGHAT and CDR2 FQNNGV. This CDR3 is built from 13 residues. CDR3 loop: CASSLQVSYEQYF. The CDR3 DNA is TGTGCCAGCAGCTTACAGGTCTCCTACGAGCAGTACTTC.

The table lists this clonotype with a few counts. This chain connects TRBV6-5 to TRBJ2-3; 10 nucleotides agree with TRBD1. CDR1 MNHEY and CDR2 SVGAGI come from the germline V gene. This CDR3 spans 18 amino acids. V lost 1 base to trimming and J lost 3 bases; unmatched junction nucleotides: 10. Here the CDR3 DNA reads TGTGCCAGCAGTTACTTGGACAGGGGGATATCTGAGACAGATACGCAGTATTTT. This gives the protein CASSYLDRGISETDTQYF.

J is TRBJ1-3 and V is TRBV20-1, with TRBD1 as a possible D gene (5 bases). Trimming removed 5 bases from V and 4 bases from J, with 12 bases in between. Per the germline V gene, CDR1 is DFQATT and CDR2 is SNEGSKA (reference sequence). This CDR3 is built from 13 residues. CDR3 sequence (DNA): TGCAGTGCTTTCACAGGCACCGGAAACACCATATATTTT. Protein sequence: CSAFTGTGNTIYF.

There are a few counts of this clonotype. V usage is TRBV28 and J usage is TRBJ1-4, with a possible D match to TRBD1 (6 bases). V dropped 5 bases and J dropped 7 bases, with 20 bases sitting between them. CDR1 and CDR2 from the germline V gene are MDHEN and SYDVKM. This CDR3 comprises 16 residues. In DNA form, the CDR3 reads TGTGCCAGCAGTGCGCATGTACAGGGTTTACGTGAAAAACTGTTTTTT. It encodes CASSAHVQGLREKLFF.

The chain employs TRBV2 and TRBJ2-1; D gene ambiguous. CDR1 is SNHLY and CDR2 is FYNNEI in the germline V gene. The germline V and J ends were trimmed by 8 bases and 1 base, with 6 bases remaining between them. This CDR3 is built from 12 residues. CDR3 bases: TGTGCCAGCGGTCGGTCCTACAATGAGCAGTTCTTC. Encoded protein: CASGRSYNEQFF.

This clonotype was counted ten times or more. V is TRBV6-1 and J is TRBJ1-4; 8 nucleotides agree with TRBD1. The trim removed 5 bases at V and 3 bases at J, leaving 11 bases unmatched. This CDR3 comprises 17 residues. Germline loops: CDR1 MNHNS, CDR2 SASEGT. The CDR3 region is CASSHILLTGANEKLFF. CDR3 nucleotides: TGTGCCAGCAGTCACATCCTCTTGACAGGGGCTAATGAAAAACTGTTTTTT.

This clonotype was counted a few times. J is TRBJ2-7 and V is TRBV29-1, with a tentative D call TRBD2 (6 bases). Trimming took 5 bases from V and 3 from J, leaving 29 bases between them. This CDR3 contains 18 residues. CDR1 and CDR2 from the germline V gene are SQVTM and ANQGSEA. CDR3 in amino acids: CSVTWTKRIRESGYEQYF. The CDR3 DNA reads TGCAGCGTTACATGGACTAAGCGAATCCGGGAATCCGGCTACGAGCAGTACTTC.